This passage covers 2 T cell receptor beta chains from one sample sequenced in a study of identical twins. TCRdb re-derived calls from the 5' RACE reads in MiXCR, one entry per CDR3 protein. This sample has about 200,000 distinct CDR3 sequences; roughly a tenth occur once, and the top ten carry more than 8.5%. Sequences were obtained from memory T cells sorted from blood. The source of these receptors is a man aged 45-60 years in good health.

The J gene is TRBJ1-5, the V gene TRBV6-6; D not resolved. TRBJ2-3 matches the DNA end more closely, so the J call is doubtful. CDR3 length: 13 amino acids. The germline V gene has CDR1 MNHNY and CDR2 SVGAGI (reference sequence). The CDR3 spells CASSYHPDQPQYF. Here the CDR3 DNA reads TGTGCCAGCAGTTATCACCCGGATCAGCCCCAGTATTTT.

This clonotype came up a few times. The rearrangement uses TRBV4-3 and TRBJ2-2; 8 bases fit TRBD1. This CDR3 has 16 amino acids. Trimming removed 0 bases from V and 7 bases from J; junction bases left unmatched: 7. Germline lookup yields CDR1 LGHNA and CDR2 YSLEER. The CDR3 DNA is TGCGCCAGCAGCCAAGAACCAGGGGGCTGGGGCGGGGAGCTGTTTTTT. Translated: CASSQEPGGWGGELFF.